This is a list of T cell receptor beta chains from one sample in a study of T-cell reconstitution after alpha-beta-depleted transplantation in children. TCRdb fed the PCR reads into MiXCR, producing one record per CDR3 protein. The sample has under 850,000 distinct CDR3 sequences; 10% to 15% are singletons. This specimen was PBMCs, taken before TCRalphabeta/CD19-depleted stem cell transplant. The receptors derive from a girl aged 2-10 years with congenital amegakaryocytic thrombocytopenia, due to receive a stem cell transplant. CDR3s include the opening cysteine and the closing phenylalanine or tryptophan. Fields, in order: clone size, V gene, J gene, D gene, CDR3 protein, CDR3 DNA. A D gene is named only where the DNA matches it firmly. The size entry is marked missing in some rows and otherwise reads once, few, many or a size class.

abundance: few; v_gene: TRBV12-3/TRBV12-4; j_gene: TRBJ1-3; d_gene: NA; CDR3aa: CASSLMGADSGNTIYF; CDR3nt: TGTGCCAGCAGTTTGATGGGGGCTGACTCTGGAAACACCATATATTTT
abundance: NA; v_gene: TRBV7-9; j_gene: TRBJ2-5; d_gene: NA; CDR3aa: CASSWLAMRPAETQYF; CDR3nt: TGTGCCAGCAGCTGGTTAGCAATGCGGCCCGCAGAGACCCAGTACTTC
abundance: many; v_gene: TRBV12-3/TRBV12-4; j_gene: TRBJ1-1; d_gene: NA; CDR3aa: CASRESPRGLLANTEAFF; CDR3nt: TGTGCCAGCAGAGAAAGCCCCCGAGGACTCCTGGCGAACACTGAAGCTTTCTTT
abundance: many; v_gene: TRBV10-2; j_gene: TRBJ1-1; d_gene: TRBD1; CDR3aa: CASTRDSLGTEAFF; CDR3nt: TGCGCCAGCACCCGGGACAGCCTAGGCACTGAAGCTTTCTTT
abundance: few; v_gene: TRBV6-1; j_gene: TRBJ1-1; d_gene: NA; CDR3aa: CASRKTGLNTEAFF; CDR3nt: TGTGCCAGCAGGAAGACAGGATTGAACACTGAAGCTTTCTTT
abundance: few; v_gene: TRBV24-1; j_gene: TRBJ2-1; d_gene: NA; CDR3aa: CATSESDSGGYNEQFF; CDR3nt: TGTGCCACCAGTGAATCGGACTCAGGGGGGTACAATGAGCAGTTCTTC
abundance: few; v_gene: TRBV7-9; j_gene: TRBJ2-3; d_gene: TRBD2; CDR3aa: CASSYSGSNTDTQYF; CDR3nt: TGTGCCAGCAGCTATAGCGGGAGCAACACAGATACGCAGTATTTT
abundance: many; v_gene: TRBV20-1; j_gene: TRBJ2-7; d_gene: NA; CDR3aa: CSGRDHVHEQYF; CDR3nt: TGCAGTGGGCGGGATCATGTCCACGAGCAGTACTTC
abundance: few; v_gene: TRBV11-2; j_gene: TRBJ2-1; d_gene: NA; CDR3aa: CASSRRTRGGSYNEQFF; CDR3nt: TGTGCCAGCAGCCGACGGACTAGGGGGGGTTCCTACAATGAGCAGTTCTTC
abundance: few; v_gene: TRBV11-2; j_gene: TRBJ2-1; d_gene: NA; CDR3aa: CASSPDVYNEQFF; CDR3nt: TGTGCCAGCAGCCCGGACGTCTACAATGAGCAGTTCTTC
abundance: few; v_gene: TRBV12-3/TRBV12-4; j_gene: TRBJ2-1; d_gene: TRBD1; CDR3aa: CASSLAGGGYEQFF; CDR3nt: TGTGCCAGCAGTCTTGCAGGGGGTGGTTATGAGCAGTTCTTC
abundance: few; v_gene: TRBV29-1; j_gene: TRBJ2-1; d_gene: TRBD2; CDR3aa: CSVEGLAGDLDEQFF; CDR3nt: TGCAGCGTTGAAGGGTTAGCGGGAGATTTGGATGAGCAGTTCTTC
abundance: NA; v_gene: TRBV19; j_gene: TRBJ2-5; d_gene: NA; CDR3aa: CASSIDRGETQYF; CDR3nt: TGTGCCAGTAGTATAGATCGGGGGGAGACCCAGTACTTC
abundance: NA; v_gene: TRBV3-1; j_gene: TRBJ2-7; d_gene: TRBD2; CDR3aa: CASCRPLAASYEQYF; CDR3nt: TGTGCCAGCTGCCGCCCACTAGCGGCCTCCTACGAGCAGTACTTC
abundance: NA; v_gene: TRBV5-1; j_gene: TRBJ1-2; d_gene: NA; CDR3aa: CASSLEYLGDGYTF; CDR3nt: TGCGCCAGCAGCTTGGAGTATTTGGGGGATGGCTACACCTTC
abundance: few; v_gene: TRBV7-8; j_gene: TRBJ1-1; d_gene: NA; CDR3aa: CASSPGDLPGEAFF; CDR3nt: TGTGCCAGCAGCCCTGGGGACCTTCCGGGGGAAGCTTTCTTT
abundance: many; v_gene: TRBV4-1; j_gene: TRBJ2-1; d_gene: NA; CDR3aa: CASSQVLGDSYNEQFF; CDR3nt: TGCGCCAGCAGCCAAGTCTTAGGGGACTCCTACAATGAGCAGTTCTTC
abundance: many; v_gene: TRBV20-1; j_gene: TRBJ2-3; d_gene: NA; CDR3aa: CSASGSMEDTQYF; CDR3nt: TGCAGTGCTAGCGGGAGCATGGAAGATACGCAGTATTTT
abundance: many; v_gene: TRBV6-2/TRBV6-3; j_gene: TRBJ2-5; d_gene: NA; CDR3aa: CASSYGVQTQYF; CDR3nt: TGTGCCAGCAGTTACGGTGTGCAGACCCAGTACTTC
abundance: NA; v_gene: TRBV20-1; j_gene: TRBJ2-2; d_gene: NA; CDR3aa: CSASTFDTGELFF; CDR3nt: TGCAGTGCTAGCACATTCGACACCGGGGAGCTGTTTTTT
abundance: NA; v_gene: TRBV29-1; j_gene: TRBJ2-3; d_gene: NA; CDR3aa: CSVEWSGSTDTQYF; CDR3nt: TGCAGCGTTGAATGGTCCGGAAGCACAGATACGCAGTATTTT
abundance: many; v_gene: TRBV29-1; j_gene: TRBJ2-1; d_gene: NA; CDR3aa: CSAEDNEQFF; CDR3nt: TGCAGCGCCGAAGACAATGAGCAGTTCTTC
abundance: once; v_gene: TRBV3-1; j_gene: TRBJ2-7; d_gene: TRBD1; CDR3aa: CASSEGTAYYEQYF; CDR3nt: TGTGCCAGCAGCGAAGGGACAGCCTACTACGAGCAGTACTTC
abundance: many; v_gene: TRBV27; j_gene: TRBJ2-2; d_gene: TRBD2; CDR3aa: CASQALAGPGELFF; CDR3nt: TGTGCCAGCCAAGCACTAGCGGGTCCCGGGGAGCTGTTTTTT
abundance: NA; v_gene: TRBV20-1; j_gene: TRBJ2-1; d_gene: TRBD2; CDR3aa: CSASQTSGRANEQFF; CDR3nt: TGCAGTGCCTCCCAAACTAGCGGGAGGGCCAATGAGCAGTTCTTC
abundance: few; v_gene: TRBV19; j_gene: TRBJ1-1; d_gene: NA; CDR3aa: CASSKAENTEAFF; CDR3nt: TGTGCCAGTAGTAAGGCGGAGAACACTGAAGCTTTCTTT
abundance: many; v_gene: TRBV3-1; j_gene: TRBJ2-3; d_gene: TRBD2; CDR3aa: CASSQLLAGATDTQYF; CDR3nt: TGTGCCAGCAGCCAACTACTAGCGGGGGCCACAGATACGCAGTATTTT
abundance: many; v_gene: TRBV29-1; j_gene: TRBJ1-2; d_gene: TRBD1; CDR3aa: CSSGTGDSYGYTF; CDR3nt: TGCAGCTCTGGCACAGGGGACAGCTATGGCTACACCTTC
abundance: many; v_gene: TRBV20-1; j_gene: TRBJ2-2; d_gene: NA; CDR3aa: CSARQGGIGELFF; CDR3nt: TGCAGTGCTAGGCAGGGGGGAATCGGGGAGCTGTTTTTT
abundance: many; v_gene: TRBV3-1; j_gene: TRBJ2-5; d_gene: NA; CDR3aa: CASSHEETQYF; CDR3nt: TGTGCCAGCAGCCATGAAGAGACCCAGTACTTC
abundance: few; v_gene: TRBV4-1; j_gene: TRBJ2-3; d_gene: TRBD2; CDR3aa: CASSHAPWREVIEPRTDTQYF; CDR3nt: TGCGCCAGCAGCCACGCCCCCTGGCGGGAGGTTATCGAGCCGCGTACAGATACGCAGTATTTT
abundance: many; v_gene: TRBV9; j_gene: TRBJ2-3; d_gene: NA; CDR3aa: CASSAGPGGDTQYF; CDR3nt: TGTGCCAGCAGCGCCGGCCCCGGGGGAGATACGCAGTATTTT
abundance: many; v_gene: TRBV5-1; j_gene: TRBJ2-1; d_gene: NA; CDR3aa: CASSLDGEQFF; CDR3nt: TGCGCCAGCAGCTTGGACGGTGAGCAGTTCTTC
abundance: many; v_gene: TRBV7-3; j_gene: TRBJ2-1; d_gene: TRBD2; CDR3aa: CASSRTSDHNEQFF; CDR3nt: TGTGCCAGCAGCCGCACTAGCGACCACAATGAGCAGTTCTTC
abundance: few; v_gene: TRBV5-1; j_gene: TRBJ2-3; d_gene: NA; CDR3aa: CASSWAGATDTQYF; CDR3nt: TGCGCCAGCAGCTGGGCAGGGGCTACAGATACGCAGTATTTT
abundance: many; v_gene: TRBV5-1; j_gene: TRBJ2-2; d_gene: TRBD2; CDR3aa: CASSLAGGDTGELFF; CDR3nt: TGCGCCAGCAGCTTAGCGGGAGGCGACACCGGGGAGCTGTTTTTT
abundance: NA; v_gene: TRBV12-3/TRBV12-4; j_gene: TRBJ2-1; d_gene: NA; CDR3aa: CASSLMLVGRATSYNEQFF; CDR3nt: TGTGCCAGCAGTTTGATGTTAGTCGGCAGGGCGACCTCCTACAATGAGCAGTTCTTC
abundance: NA; v_gene: TRBV4-1; j_gene: TRBJ2-1; d_gene: NA; CDR3aa: CASSQERRYNEQFF; CDR3nt: TGCGCCAGCAGCCAAGAACGGCGCTACAATGAGCAGTTCTTC
abundance: many; v_gene: TRBV27; j_gene: TRBJ2-7; d_gene: TRBD1; CDR3aa: CASRILQQTGGDSYEQYF; CDR3nt: TGTGCCAGCAGGATCCTCCAGCAGACAGGGGGCGATTCCTACGAGCAGTACTTC
abundance: many; v_gene: TRBV5-1; j_gene: TRBJ2-5; d_gene: NA; CDR3aa: CASSFSYQETQYF; CDR3nt: TGCGCCAGCAGCTTCTCCTACCAAGAGACCCAGTACTTC
abundance: few; v_gene: TRBV10-3; j_gene: TRBJ2-1; d_gene: NA; CDR3aa: CAISDGTTSYNEQFF; CDR3nt: TGTGCCATCAGTGACGGGACCACCTCCTACAATGAGCAGTTCTTC
abundance: NA; v_gene: TRBV27; j_gene: TRBJ2-1; d_gene: TRBD2; CDR3aa: CASKRLAGGRSYNEQFF; CDR3nt: TGTGCCAGCAAGAGGCTAGCGGGAGGCCGCTCCTACAATGAGCAGTTCTTC
abundance: many; v_gene: TRBV5-6; j_gene: TRBJ2-1; d_gene: TRBD2; CDR3aa: CASSSLLADNEQFF; CDR3nt: TGTGCCAGCAGCTCTCTTCTAGCGGACAATGAGCAGTTCTTC
abundance: NA; v_gene: TRBV7-8; j_gene: TRBJ2-1; d_gene: NA; CDR3aa: CASSLPSTHEQFF; CDR3nt: TGTGCCAGCAGCCTGCCTAGCACCCATGAGCAGTTCTTC
abundance: many; v_gene: TRBV12-3/TRBV12-4; j_gene: TRBJ2-3; d_gene: NA; CDR3aa: CASSFRASLDTQYF; CDR3nt: TGTGCCAGCAGTTTTAGGGCTAGCTTGGATACGCAGTATTTT
abundance: few; v_gene: TRBV6-5; j_gene: TRBJ2-2; d_gene: TRBD1; CDR3aa: CASSYSDLRGKDTGELFF; CDR3nt: TGTGCCAGCAGTTACTCGGACCTCAGGGGGAAGGACACCGGGGAGCTGTTTTTT
abundance: NA; v_gene: TRBV5-5; j_gene: TRBJ2-1; d_gene: NA; CDR3aa: CASSLFGGEQFF; CDR3nt: TGTGCCAGCAGCCTCTTCGGGGGTGAGCAGTTCTTC
abundance: many; v_gene: TRBV6-1; j_gene: TRBJ1-1; d_gene: NA; CDR3aa: CASRALWNTEAFF; CDR3nt: TGTGCCAGCAGGGCCTTATGGAACACTGAAGCTTTCTTT
abundance: few; v_gene: TRBV6-5; j_gene: TRBJ2-2; d_gene: TRBD2; CDR3aa: CASSLLGLANTGELFF; CDR3nt: TGTGCCAGCAGTTTACTTGGACTAGCAAACACCGGGGAGCTGTTTTTT
abundance: few; v_gene: TRBV5-1; j_gene: TRBJ1-1; d_gene: TRBD1; CDR3aa: CASSTKVDRGITEAFF; CDR3nt: TGCGCCAGCAGCACGAAGGTAGACAGGGGTATCACTGAAGCTTTCTTT
abundance: many; v_gene: TRBV6-5; j_gene: TRBJ2-2; d_gene: NA; CDR3aa: CASSYRRQATTGELFF; CDR3nt: TGTGCCAGCAGTTACCGCAGACAGGCGACCACCGGGGAGCTGTTTTTT
abundance: NA; v_gene: TRBV19; j_gene: TRBJ1-2; d_gene: NA; CDR3aa: CASSTASANYGYTF; CDR3nt: TGTGCCAGTAGTACCGCGTCCGCGAACTATGGCTACACCTTC